A single sample gave rise to the 18 T cell receptor beta chains below, sequenced in a study of spatial heterogeneity in lung cancer. Regarding time point: blood at routine non-recurrence follow-up after resection. TCRdb re-called the 5' RACE reads with MiXCR, one entry per CDR3 protein. Seen here are 95,000 to 120,000 distinct CDR3 sequences, 10% to 13% observed once, and the top ten hold approximately 24%. The source was PBMCs, collected at follow-up. The source is a female donor with early-stage non-small cell lung cancer.

This clonotype was observed once. This chain joins TRBV6-5 and TRBJ2-1; D uncertain. This CDR3 region has 14 residues. Germline lookup yields CDR1 MNHEY and CDR2 SVGAGI. The germline V and J ends were trimmed by 0 bases and 5 bases, with 8 bases remaining between them. CDR3 bases: TGTGCCAGCAGTTACTCCCCTTTAAACAATGAGCAGTTCTTC. Translated: CASSYSPLNNEQFF.

This clonotype was recorded a few times. The chain combines TRBV28 with TRBJ2-7; TRBD1 is a possible D gene (5 bases). Trimming stripped 7 bases from V and 5 bases from J, with 18 bases between. This CDR3 region has 14 residues. The germline V gene encodes CDR1 MDHEN and CDR2 SYDVKM. CDR3 region: CASISGQRGDEQYF. The CDR3 DNA follows: TGTGCCAGCATATCAGGACAAAGAGGCGACGAGCAGTACTTC.

This chain uses TRBV12-3 or TRBV12-4 with TRBJ2-3; TRBD2 matches 9 bases. V dropped 10 bases and J dropped 3; count of bases not matched to a gene: 11. CDR3 length: 15 residues. CDR3 amino acids: CATRKLAGPTDTQYF. The CDR3 DNA reads TGTGCCACCCGAAAGCTAGCGGGACCAACAGATACGCAGTATTTT.

This clonotype was detected many times. V gene TRBV28 combines with J gene TRBJ2-2; D remains unclear. Trimming shortened V by 6 bases and J by 5 bases, and 13 bases separated the two germline ends. The germline gives CDR1 MDHEN, CDR2 SYDVKM. The CDR3 contains 14 residues. This CDR3 is CASRAWATTGELFF. In nucleotides, the CDR3 is TGTGCCAGCAGAGCGTGGGCCACTACCGGGGAGCTGTTTTTT.

The sample holds a few counts of this clonotype. The V and J genes are TRBV5-1 and TRBJ1-5; the match to TRBD1 covers 9 bases. The CDR3 sequence is 15 residues long. Germline CDR1 and CDR2: SGHRS and YFSETQ. Trimming cost V 4 bases and J 4 bases; bases outside gene matches: 6. In DNA form, the CDR3 reads TGCGCCAGCAGCCCAACCGGGACAGGGAATCAGCCCCAGCATTTT. Encoded protein: CASSPTGTGNQPQHF.

J is TRBJ2-7 and V is TRBV12-5; D is ambiguous. V shed 2 bases and J shed 6 bases, with 17 bases lying between them. CDR1 and CDR2 (germline): LGHNT, FRNRAP. The CDR3 consists of 15 residues. The CDR3: CASGLTPGHTSEQYF. CDR3 nucleotide sequence: TGTGCTAGTGGTTTGACACCCGGCCATACGAGCGAGCAGTACTTC.

The V call is TRBV12-3 or TRBV12-4, the J call TRBJ1-3, with 8 bases lining up with TRBD1. This CDR3 is 16 amino acids long. Losses at the gene ends were 1 base for V and 0 bases for J; bases not matched to a gene: 2. This CDR3 is CASSLGTGGSGNTIYF. CDR3 nucleotides: TGTGCCAGCAGTTTAGGCACAGGGGGCTCTGGAAACACCATATATTTT.

The genes are TRBV4-1 and TRBJ1-2; a weak D match, TRBD1 (6 bases). The CDR3 consists of 16 residues. The germline CDR1 and CDR2 sequences are MGHRA and YSYEKL. The V end lost 3 bases, the J end lost 4 bases, and 18 bases lay between the germline ends. This CDR3 is CASSHGGPGATYGYTF. The DNA of the CDR3 is TGCGCCAGCAGCCATGGAGGGCCAGGGGCTACCTATGGCTACACCTTC.

V is TRBV6-5 and J is TRBJ2-5; 7 nucleotides match TRBD2. The CDR3 has 15 residues. Losses at the gene ends were 2 bases for V and 2 bases for J; bases not matched to a gene: 5. Germline loops: CDR1 MNHEY, CDR2 SVGAGI. The chain's CDR3 is CASSYAGAAQETQYF. The CDR3 nucleotides read TGTGCCAGCAGTTACGCGGGAGCAGCTCAAGAGACCCAGTACTTC.

This clonotype appeared many times. The chain couples TRBV28 to TRBJ1-1, with a weak D call TRBD1 (5 bases). This CDR3 comprises 15 residues. Per germline, CDR1 MDHEN and CDR2 SYDVKM. The ends were cut back, 6 bases at V and 0 bases at J, with 14 bases in the middle. CDR3 in DNA: TGTGCCAGCAGGAGTACCGGGACTCTGAACACTGAAGCTTTCTTT. It translates to CASRSTGTLNTEAFF.

The rearrangement links TRBV7-2 to TRBJ2-1, with unresolved D. Trimming left V 2 bases short and J 2 bases short, with 13 bases between. The germline V gene encodes CDR1 SGHTA and CDR2 FQGNSA. This CDR3 is built from 16 residues. In DNA, the CDR3 is TGTGCCAGCAGCTTATTAGACCGGAATCCCTACAATGAGCAGTTCTTC. Its translation: CASSLLDRNPYNEQFF.

This clonotype appeared a few times. The J gene is TRBJ1-3, the V gene TRBV9; 9 bases are a match to TRBD1. The J segment lost 4 bases and the V segment lost 2 bases, leaving 19 bases of the junction unmatched. Germline loops: CDR1 SGDLS, CDR2 YYNGEE. The CDR3 sequence is 20 residues long. CDR3 loop: CASSVSGVPGQGFFGNTIYF. In nucleotides, the CDR3 is TGTGCCAGCAGCGTCTCGGGAGTACCGGGACAGGGATTCTTCGGAAACACCATATATTTT.

This chain uses TRBV2 with TRBJ2-5; weak D call: TRBD1 (6 bases). CDR3 size: 14 residues. The germline CDR1 and CDR2 sequences are SNHLY and FYNNEI. The germline V and J ends were trimmed by 6 bases and 4 bases, with 15 bases remaining between them. CDR3 region: CASRGHYRAETQYF. The CDR3 DNA reads TGTGCCAGCAGAGGTCATTACAGGGCAGAGACCCAGTACTTC. Filled out from reference TRBV2 and TRBJ2-5, the complete variable domain reads EPEVTQTPSHQVTQMGQEVILRCVPISNHLYFYWYRQILGQKVEFLVSFYNNEISEKSEIFDDQFSVERPDGSNFTLKIRSTKLEDSAMYFCASRGHYRAETQYFGPGTRLLVL.

In this sample, this clonotype turned up a few times. V is TRBV5-4 and J is TRBJ2-3; D is perhaps TRBD1 or TRBD2 (5 bases each). Germline CDR1 reads SGHNT; CDR2 reads YYREEE (reference sequence). V gave up 2 bases and J gave up 7 bases, with 14 bases separating them. This CDR3 has 14 residues. The CDR3 region has the DNA TGTGCCAGCAGCTTAGGGACCGTTTTATATACGCAGTATTTT. It yields the protein CASSLGTVLYTQYF.

This clonotype was detected only a few times. The CDR3: CASSLAALRADTQYF. CDR3 nucleotides: TGTGCCAGCAGCTTGGCCGCTCTAAGGGCAGATACGCAGTATTTT. The chain is built from TRBV5-5 and TRBJ2-3; D unresolved. The CDR3 contains 15 residues. The V gene's germline CDR1 is SGHKS and CDR2 YYEKEE (reference sequence). The V gene lost 0 bases and the J gene lost 4 bases, with 12 bases spanning the gap.

This clonotype has at least ten counts. The J gene is TRBJ2-5, the V gene TRBV6-5; D ambiguous. Germline V lookup: CDR1 MNHEY, CDR2 SVGAGI. V was clipped by 0 bases and J by 2 bases, with 7 bases between them. CDR3 length equals 14 residues. The CDR3 nucleotides are TGTGCCAGCAGTTACTCGGCCGGACAAGAGACCCAGTACTTC. As protein: CASSYSAGQETQYF.

The V gene is TRBV6-2 or TRBV6-3, the J gene TRBJ2-3, with unresolved D. The length of the CDR3 is 11 residues. V was cut by 5 bases and J by 9 bases, with 9 bases left in between. Per the germline V gene, CDR1 is MNHEY and CDR2 is SVGEGT. The DNA for the CDR3 is TGTGCCAGCAGTGAGGTTGGGACGCAGTATTTT. Translation gives CASSEVGTQYF.

This chain uses TRBV7-2 with TRBJ2-3; D not certain. CDR3 size: 17 residues. V dropped 0 bases and J dropped 6 bases, with 19 bases sitting between them. The germline CDR1 and CDR2 sequences are SGHTA and FQGNSA. The CDR3 DNA reads as TGTGCCAGCAGCTTAGCGCGCGCTAGTCGTAGCCTGGATACGCAGTATTTT. This gives the protein CASSLARASRSLDTQYF.